This T cell receptor (beta chain) was recovered during a study of TIL therapy for anti-PD-1-resistant metastatic lung cancer. The libraries were made with immunoSEQ v3. Measured with immunoSEQ multiplex PCR; TCRdb has only the in-frame clones, and not every one. The table includes roughly 57,000 clones, 75% to 90% detected once. The J segment lost 4 bases and the V segment lost 5 bases, leaving 7 bases of the junction unmatched. There are 14 residues in the CDR3. The V gene's germline CDR1 is SGHAT and CDR2 FQNNGV. The time point here: pre-treatment sample, taken before nivolumab and TIL therapy. Specimen: blood, collected at baseline. The sequence was obtained from a person between 30 and 79 years old with non-small cell lung cancer. V is TRBV11-2 and J is TRBJ1-2; TRBD1 agrees at 7 bases. DNA for the CDR3: TGTGCCAGCAGCAGAGACAGGGAAGTCTATGGCTACACCTTC. Its translation is CASSRDREVYGYTF.